This T cell receptor (beta chain) was sequenced during a study of cytomegalovirus exposure and HLA in healthy donors. Germline V gives CDR1 SGHTA, CDR2 FQGNSA. The CDR3 has 14 amino acids. V dropped 1 base and J dropped 7; count of bases not matched to a gene: 2. Primers for the PCR totalled 60 Vbeta and 13 Jbeta. Sequencing used immunoSEQ multiplex PCR; TCRdb keeps in-frame clones, though not all of them. The data hold 130,000 or so clones, with more than 75% observed a single time. Material: PBMCs. The chain has TRBV7-2 and TRBJ2-5, with 11 bases identical to TRBD2. This clonotype was obtained from a woman aged 50 to 60 in good health and CMV-seropositive. CDR3 DNA: TGTGCCAGCAGCTTAGGGCTAGCGGGGGGGACCCAGTACTTC. It encodes CASSLGLAGGTQYF.